This T cell receptor beta chain was obtained from a study of early T cells in non-severe SARS-CoV-2 infection. Trimming shortened V by 5 bases and J by 7 bases, and 17 bases separated the two germline ends. Germline CDR1 is SEHNR and CDR2 is FQNEAQ (reference sequence). The CDR3 has 14 amino acids. This clonotype was counted ten times or more. TCRdb redid the calling of the 5' RACE reads with MiXCR, one entry per CDR3 protein. This table holds roughly 50,000 distinct CDR3 sequences, about 7.4% found once. V and J are TRBV7-9 and TRBJ1-1; D may be TRBD1 (5 bases). The sequenced sample was whole blood. The sequence was collected from an adult who was a healthcare worker with PCR-confirmed SARS-CoV-2 infection or an uninfected control (not recorded which). CDR3 DNA sequence: TGTGCCAGCAGCCAGTACATGAGGGGAGGTGAAGCTTTCTTT. It yields the protein CASSQYMRGGEAFF. The whole variable domain, filled in from reference TRBV7-9 and TRBJ1-1, reads DTGVSQNPRHKITKRGQNVTFRCDPISEHNRLYWYRQTLGQGPEFLTYFQNEAQLEKSRLLSDRFSAERPKGSFSTLEIQRTEQGDSAMYLCASSQYMRGGEAFFGQGTRLTVV.